This TCR beta chain is from a study of blood T cell repertoires in COVID-19. In the study overall: From T cells, B-cell-depleted T cells, or PBMCs came the material, which was cDNA or gDNA.

CDR1 is SGHVS, CDR2 FNYEAQ, per germline. The germline V and J ends were trimmed by 4 bases and 10 bases, with 11 bases remaining between them. This CDR3 has 12 amino acids. Authors' processing steps: Estimates of nucleated cell counts were drawn from the amplification of reference gene primers. The repertoire was sequenced with immunoSEQ multiplex PCR; TCRdb's copy has only in-frame clones and lacks some. V, J and clone size are those of that table, while D and trimming were read from the DNA. The sample contains 240,000 or so clones, about 89% of which appear only once. Clinical history reported by participants formed the basis on which cohorts were assigned. Recovery among Cohort 3 donors was established by two negative PCRs, clearance, or symptom resolution.

This TCR was recovered from a man aged 40-49 years who had recovered from COVID-19. The sequencing sample was made of PBMCs or T cells enriched from blood (not recorded which). The chain couples TRBV7-6 to TRBJ2-1; D might be TRBD1 (6 bases). The CDR3 nucleotides are TGTGCCAGCAGCTCCCACGGACAGGAGCAGTTCTTC. This codes for CASSSHGQEQFF.